Each of the 8 T cell receptor beta chains below was sequenced from the same sample in a study of blood T cell repertoires in COVID-19 (dated by TCRdb to about 2020). The protocol used for the library was the immunoSEQ multiplex PCR assay. What TCRdb holds here is the immuneACCESS table cut down to in-frame rearrangements. Part of the clones is not present; checked against another copy, under half of the missing clones reflect an unresolved V gene, and the others are unexplained. Present in this sample are about 220,000 clones, about 82% of which were seen just once. Of the sample, approximately 2.3% falls within the top ten clones. Sequencing was done on a sample of peripheral blood. Receptor source: a woman in her sixties or seventies with COVID-19, enrolled during active disease.

The gene calls are TRBV7-8 and TRBJ1-5, with unresolved D. Germline V gene lookup returns CDR1 SGHVS and CDR2 FQNEAQ. The CDR3 loop spans 14 amino acids. Trimming shortened V by 5 bases and J by 3 bases, and 11 bases separated the two germline ends. The chain's CDR3 is CASSTQVNNQPQHF. CDR3 in DNA: TGTGCCAGCAGCACCCAGGTGAACAATCAGCCCCAGCATTTT.

The chain joins TRBV10-2 to TRBJ1-2; D gene uncertain. CDR1 and CDR2 from the germline V gene are WSHSY and SAAADI. The CDR3 is 12 residues long. Trimming pared 2 bases from V and 6 bases from J, leaving 7 bases between. The CDR3 DNA sequence: TGCGCCAGCAGTGAGGACACACATGGCTACACCTTC. It yields the protein CASSEDTHGYTF.

This chain links TRBV18 with TRBJ1-1; maybe TRBD1 (5 bases). This CDR3 comprises 13 residues. Germline V gives CDR1 KGHSH, CDR2 LQKENI. V lost 3 bases and J lost 4, with 9 bases in between. The CDR3 nucleotides read TGTGCCAGCTCACCCAACGGGGGCACTGAAGCTTTCTTT. Residues: CASSPNGGTEAFF. Together with reference TRBV18 and TRBJ1-1, the CDR3 gives the full variable domain: NAGVMQNPRHLVRRRGQEARLRCSPMKGHSHVYWYRQLPEEGLKFMVYLQKENIIDESGMPKERFSAEFPKEGPSILRIQQVVRGDSAAYFCASSPNGGTEAFFGQGTRLTVV.

CDR3 amino acids: CASSYGLGRGTDTQYF. Written as DNA, the CDR3 is TGTGCCAGCAGTTACGGGTTGGGCAGGGGTACAGATACGCAGTATTTT. V and J are TRBV6-2 or TRBV6-3 and TRBJ2-3; weak D call: TRBD1 (6 bases). V gave up 2 bases and J gave up 3 bases, with 15 bases separating them. Germline V gene data show CDR1 as MNHEY and CDR2 as SVGEGT. The CDR3 spans 16 residues.

The chain joins TRBV7-7 to TRBJ2-1; unclear D gene. This CDR3 has 8 amino acids. Germline V lookup: CDR1 SSHAT, CDR2 FNYEAQ (reference sequence). CDR3 residues: CGLNEQFF. The CDR3 DNA sequence: TGTGGGCTCAATGAGCAGTTCTTC.

The CDR3 nucleotides are TGTGCCAGCAGCCTTGGACAGTCTTGGACCGGGGAGCTGTTTTTT. This sequence encodes CASSLGQSWTGELFF. The chain has TRBV11-2 and TRBJ2-2; maybe TRBD1 (6 bases). Trimming stripped 5 bases from V and 5 bases from J, with 15 bases between. In germline, CDR1 is SGHAT, CDR2 FQNNGV. There are 15 residues in the CDR3.

The rearrangement uses TRBV5-5 and TRBJ1-2, with a tentative D call TRBD1 (6 bases). The CDR3 totals 14 residues. V was trimmed by 4 bases and J by 4 bases, leaving 14 bases between them. Germline V CDR1 and CDR2: SGHKS, YYEKEE (reference sequence). This chain's CDR3 is CASSIGQTGYGYTF. In nucleotides, the CDR3 is TGTGCCAGCAGCATAGGACAGACGGGCTATGGCTACACCTTC. The complete variable domain, with remaining parts taken from reference TRBV5-5 and TRBJ1-2, reads DAGVTQSPTHLIKTRGQQVTLRCSPISGHKSVSWYQQVLGQGPQFIFQYYEKEERGRGNFPDRFSARQFPNYSSELNVNALLLGDSALYLCASSIGQTGYGYTFGSGTRLTVV.

The genes are TRBV18 and TRBJ1-1; 7 bases line up with TRBD1. Unmatched junction bases numbered 10, after V lost 6 bases and J lost 3 bases. The CDR3 covers 15 residues. Germline V gene data show CDR1 as KGHSH and CDR2 as LQKENI. The CDR3 DNA follows: TGTGCCAGCTCTGCCAGGGGGGCGGTGGACACTGAAGCTTTCTTT. Amino acid sequence: CASSARGAVDTEAFF.